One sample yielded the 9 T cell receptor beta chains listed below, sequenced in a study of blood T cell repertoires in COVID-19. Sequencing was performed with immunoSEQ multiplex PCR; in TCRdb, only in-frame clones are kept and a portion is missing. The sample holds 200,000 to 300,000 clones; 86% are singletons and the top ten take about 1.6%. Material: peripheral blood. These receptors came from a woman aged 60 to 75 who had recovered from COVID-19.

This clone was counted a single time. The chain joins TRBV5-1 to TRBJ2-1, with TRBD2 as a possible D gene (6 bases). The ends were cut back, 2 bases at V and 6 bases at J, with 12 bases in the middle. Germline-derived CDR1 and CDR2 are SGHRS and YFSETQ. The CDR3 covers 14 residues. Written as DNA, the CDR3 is TGCGCCAGCAGCTTTAGTCGGAGGGGCAATGAGCAGTTCTTC. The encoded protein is CASSFSRRGNEQFF.

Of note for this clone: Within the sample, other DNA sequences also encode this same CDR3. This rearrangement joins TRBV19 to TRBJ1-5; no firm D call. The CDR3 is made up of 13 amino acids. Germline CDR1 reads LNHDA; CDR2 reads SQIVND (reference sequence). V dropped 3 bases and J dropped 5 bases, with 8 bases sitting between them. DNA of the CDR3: TGTGCCAGTAGTATCGGGAGGGATCAGCCCCAGCATTTT. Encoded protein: CASSIGRDQPQHF.

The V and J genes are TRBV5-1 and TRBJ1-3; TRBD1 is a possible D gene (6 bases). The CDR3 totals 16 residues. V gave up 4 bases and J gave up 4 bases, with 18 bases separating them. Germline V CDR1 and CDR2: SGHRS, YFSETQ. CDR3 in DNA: TGCGCCAGCAGCCCGACCTTACAGGGCGGCGGAAACACCATATATTTT. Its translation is CASSPTLQGGGNTIYF.

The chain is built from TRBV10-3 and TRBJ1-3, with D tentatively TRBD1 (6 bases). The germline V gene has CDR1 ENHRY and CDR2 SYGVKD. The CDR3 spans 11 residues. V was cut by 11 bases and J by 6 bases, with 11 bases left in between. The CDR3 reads CAATGTNTIYF. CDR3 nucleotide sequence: TGTGCCGCCACAGGGACAAACACCATATATTTT.

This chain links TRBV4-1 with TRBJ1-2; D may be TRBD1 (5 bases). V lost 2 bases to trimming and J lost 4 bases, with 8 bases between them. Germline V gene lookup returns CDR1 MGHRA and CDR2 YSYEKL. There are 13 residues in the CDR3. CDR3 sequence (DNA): TGCGCCAGCAGCCAAACAGGCCGCTATGGCTACACCTTC. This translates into CASSQTGRYGYTF.

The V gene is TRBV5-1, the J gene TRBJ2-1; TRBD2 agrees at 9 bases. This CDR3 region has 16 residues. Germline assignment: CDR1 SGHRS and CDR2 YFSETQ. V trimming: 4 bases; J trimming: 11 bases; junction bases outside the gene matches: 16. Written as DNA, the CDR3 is TGCGCCAGCAGCCCCTTAGCGGGGGACCCAATGAAGAAGCAGTTCTTC. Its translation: CASSPLAGDPMKKQFF.

The CDR3 nucleotides read TGTGCCAGCAGCGTAGACGGGCGTCGGGGCACTGAAGCTTTCTTT. It specifies CASSVDGRRGTEAFF. The chain has TRBV9 and TRBJ1-1, with unresolved D. V was cut by 0 bases and J by 4 bases, with 13 bases left in between. This CDR3 region has 15 residues. The germline CDR1 and CDR2 sequences are SGDLS and YYNGEE.

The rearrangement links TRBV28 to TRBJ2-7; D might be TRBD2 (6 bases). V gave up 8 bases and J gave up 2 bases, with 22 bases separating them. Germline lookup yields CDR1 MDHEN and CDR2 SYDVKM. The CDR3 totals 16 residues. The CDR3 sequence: CASLGGIGTLPYEQYF. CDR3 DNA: TGTGCCAGCCTGGGAGGTATCGGGACTCTACCCTACGAGCAGTACTTC.

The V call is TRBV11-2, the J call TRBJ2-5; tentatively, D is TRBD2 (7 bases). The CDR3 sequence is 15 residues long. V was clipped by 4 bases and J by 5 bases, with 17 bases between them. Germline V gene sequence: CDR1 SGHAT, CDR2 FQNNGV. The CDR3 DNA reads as TGTGCCAGCAGCTCCCTGAGGGGGGGGCCGGAGACCCAGTACTTC. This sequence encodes CASSSLRGGPETQYF.